These 11 T cell receptor beta chains share one sample of origin, sequenced in a study of identical twins. TCRdb redid the calling of the 5' RACE reads with MiXCR, one entry per CDR3 protein. The sample records some 710,000 distinct CDR3 sequences, 5.5% to 7.5% being singletons. Specimen: naive T cells sorted from blood. These receptors were obtained from a man aged 18 to 35 in good health.

The rearrangement links TRBV11-2 to TRBJ2-7, with D possibly being TRBD2 (5 bases). This CDR3 is built from 15 residues. In germline, CDR1 is SGHAT, CDR2 FQNNGV. V was trimmed by 4 bases and J by 4 bases, leaving 17 bases between them. CDR3 residues: CASSWSFGRGYEQYF. The DNA of the CDR3 is TGTGCCAGCAGCTGGTCTTTCGGACGGGGTTACGAGCAGTACTTC.

Many counts were recorded for this clonotype. The J gene is TRBJ2-2, the V gene TRBV11-2; 9 nucleotides agree with TRBD1. CDR3 length equals 15 residues. Germline CDR1 SGHAT, CDR2 FQNNGV. The J segment lost 3 bases and the V segment lost 5 bases, leaving 4 bases of the junction unmatched. The CDR3 spells CASSTGQGYTGELFF. The CDR3 region has the DNA TGTGCCAGCAGCACGGGACAGGGCTACACCGGGGAGCTGTTTTTT. The entire variable domain, with the rest obtained from reference TRBV11-2 and TRBJ2-2, is as follows: EAGVAQSPRYKIIEKRQSVAFWCNPISGHATLYWYQQILGQGPKLLIQFQNNGVVDDSQLPKDRFSAERLKGVDSTLKIQPAKLEDSAVYLCASSTGQGYTGELFFGEGSRLTVL.

Comments on this clonotype: Because it lacks the conserved phenylalanine or tryptophan at the end, this CDR3 is likely a read error. This chain links TRBV12-3 or TRBV12-4 with TRBJ1-1; D unclear. The CDR3 loop spans 13 amino acids. Trimming took 3 bases from V and 1 from J, leaving 6 bases between them. DNA of the CDR3: TGTGCCAGCAGTTTGGGTCCGAACACTGAAGCTTTCTAT. As protein: CASSLGPNTEAFY.

Only a few counts were recorded for this clonotype. This chain uses TRBV20-1 with TRBJ2-3; 11 positions agree with TRBD2. The CDR3 loop spans 15 amino acids. In germline, CDR1 is DFQATT, CDR2 SNEGSKA (reference sequence). Trimming took 6 bases from V and 5 from J; bases not matched to a gene: 10. CDR3 sequence reads: CSATSGRGTRDTQYF. The DNA for the CDR3 is TGCAGTGCAACTAGCGGGAGAGGAACCCGAGATACGCAGTATTTT.

This clonotype has a count of ten or more. The chain recombines TRBV4-3 with TRBJ2-1; TRBD2 might be the D (5 bases). Germline CDR1 and CDR2: LGHNA and YSLEER. V was shortened by 0 bases and J by 3 bases, with 6 bases between the two germline ends. The CDR3 covers 14 residues. The CDR3 coding sequence is TGCGCCAGCAGCCAAGATCGGGACTACAATGAGCAGTTCTTC. Its translation: CASSQDRDYNEQFF.

At least ten counts were recorded for this clonotype. This chain uses TRBV20-1 with TRBJ1-2; the D gene is possibly TRBD1 (6 bases). This CDR3 spans 12 amino acids. CDR1 and CDR2 (germline): DFQATT, SNEGSKA (reference sequence). Between the trimmed V and J ends, which lost 6 bases and 4 bases, there was a span of 12 bases. CDR3 amino acids: CSAEKGGYGYTF. In nucleotides, the CDR3 is TGCAGTGCCGAGAAGGGGGGCTATGGCTACACCTTC.

This clonotype was counted between two and nine times. The chain uses TRBV30 and TRBJ2-1; D not certain. There are 14 residues in the CDR3. Germline loops: CDR1 GTSNPN, CDR2 SVGIG (reference sequence). Trimming removed 4 bases from V and 4 bases from J, with 14 bases in between. In DNA form, the CDR3 reads TGTGCCTGGACCCATAGCCCCGAGTACAATGAGCAGTTCTTC. Translation: CAWTHSPEYNEQFF.

The rearrangement uses TRBV5-1 and TRBJ2-6, with TRBD1 matching 7 bases. The CDR3 sequence is 18 residues long. Trimming cost V 4 bases and J 2 bases; bases outside gene matches: 12. Germline V gene sequence: CDR1 SGHRS, CDR2 YFSETQ. This chain's CDR3 is CASSAWTGSNTGANVLTF. The CDR3 DNA reads as TGCGCCAGCAGCGCATGGACAGGATCTAACACTGGGGCCAACGTCCTGACTTTC.

This chain joins TRBV12-3 or TRBV12-4 and TRBJ1-2; a weak D match, TRBD1 (5 bases). The V end lost 5 bases, the J end lost 6 bases, and 13 bases lay between the germline ends. This CDR3 has 13 amino acids. CDR3 sequence reads: CASSQVREDGYTF. The CDR3 DNA reads TGTGCCAGCAGTCAGGTCAGGGAGGATGGCTACACCTTC.

This clonotype has at least ten counts. This rearrangement joins TRBV9 to TRBJ2-3; 7 nucleotides agree with TRBD1. Trimming took 2 bases from V and 4 from J; bases not matched to a gene: 4. Germline CDR1 reads SGDLS; CDR2 reads YYNGEE. The CDR3 runs 14 residues. The CDR3 DNA follows: TGTGCCAGCAGCGTTGAGGGGGCAGCAGATACGCAGTATTTT. Its protein is CASSVEGAADTQYF.

The sample holds a few counts of this clonotype. The V call is TRBV5-1, the J call TRBJ2-2, with D tentatively TRBD1 or TRBD2 (6 bases each). CDR3 length equals 17 residues. Germline V gives CDR1 SGHRS, CDR2 YFSETQ. V lost 0 bases, J lost 2 bases, and 14 bases lay in between. CDR3 loop: CASSLEWGAPNTGELFF. The CDR3 nucleotides read TGCGCCAGCAGCTTGGAATGGGGGGCCCCTAACACCGGGGAGCTGTTTTTT.